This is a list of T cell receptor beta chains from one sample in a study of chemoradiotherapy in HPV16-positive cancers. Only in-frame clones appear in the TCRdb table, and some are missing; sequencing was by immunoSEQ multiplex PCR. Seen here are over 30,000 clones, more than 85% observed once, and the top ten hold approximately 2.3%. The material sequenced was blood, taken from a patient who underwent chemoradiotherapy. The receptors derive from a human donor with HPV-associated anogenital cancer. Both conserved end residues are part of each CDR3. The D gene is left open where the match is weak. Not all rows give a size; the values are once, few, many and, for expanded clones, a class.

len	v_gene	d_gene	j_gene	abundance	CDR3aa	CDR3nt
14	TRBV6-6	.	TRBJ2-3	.	CASSFGDGTDTQYF	TGTGCCAGCTCTTTTGGGGATGGCACAGATACGCAGTATTTT
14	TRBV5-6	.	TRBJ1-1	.	CASSLPGENTEAFF	TGTGCCAGCAGCTTGCCAGGGGAAAACACTGAAGCTTTCTTT
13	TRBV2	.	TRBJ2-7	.	CASMRGGSYEQYF	TGTGCCAGCATGAGGGGCGGATCCTACGAGCAGTACTTC
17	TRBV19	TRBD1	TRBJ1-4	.	CASSIGQGGGYAEKLFF	TGTGCCAGTAGTATCGGACAGGGTGGTGGGTATGCTGAAAAACTGTTTTTT
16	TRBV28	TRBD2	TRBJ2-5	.	CASTNGIAGRRETQYF	TGTGCCAGCACCAACGGGATAGCGGGGAGGCGAGAGACCCAGTACTTC
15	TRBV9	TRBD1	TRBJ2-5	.	CASSVRTGYEETQYF	TGTGCCAGCAGCGTCCGGACAGGGTATGAGGAGACCCAGTACTTC
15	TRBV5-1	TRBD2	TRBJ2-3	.	CASSRTSGPTDTQYF	TGCGCCAGCAGCAGGACTAGCGGGCCCACAGATACGCAGTATTTT
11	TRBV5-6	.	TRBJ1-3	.	CASSQGQTEDF	TGTGCCAGCAGCCAGGGGCAGACGGAGGATTTT
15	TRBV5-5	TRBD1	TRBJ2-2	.	CASSLGTGATGELFF	TGTGCCAGCAGCTTGGGGACAGGGGCCACCGGGGAGCTGTTTTTT
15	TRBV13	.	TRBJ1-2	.	CASSLDVGVAYGYTF	TGTGCCAGCAGCTTAGACGTGGGAGTGGCCTATGGCTACACCTTC
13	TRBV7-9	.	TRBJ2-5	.	CASSSLGVETQYF	TGTGCCAGCAGCTCACTAGGTGTGGAGACCCAGTACTTC
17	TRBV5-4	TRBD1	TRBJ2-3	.	CASSLATGQGVSDTQYF	TGTGCCAGCAGCTTAGCTACGGGACAGGGAGTGAGCGATACGCAGTATTTT
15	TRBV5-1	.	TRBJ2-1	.	CASRLAALLHNEQFF	TGCGCCAGCAGGTTAGCGGCCCTCCTACACAATGAGCAGTTCTTC
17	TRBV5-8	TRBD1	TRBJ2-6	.	CASSSDRGYSGANVLTF	TGTGCCAGCAGTTCGGACAGGGGCTACTCTGGGGCCAACGTCCTGACTTTC
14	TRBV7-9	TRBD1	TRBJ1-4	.	CASSLQGGFEKLFF	TGTGCCAGCAGCTTACAGGGGGGTTTTGAAAAACTGTTTTTT
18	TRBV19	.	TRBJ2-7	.	CASSPKPPTGSFFYEQYF	TGTGCCAGTAGTCCGAAACCCCCAACCGGGTCCTTCTTTTACGAGCAGTACTTC
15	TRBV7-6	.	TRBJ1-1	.	CASSLEAAANTEAFF	TGTGCCAGCAGCTTAGAGGCGGCAGCGAACACTGAAGCTTTCTTT
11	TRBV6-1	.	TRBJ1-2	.	CASTVNYGYTF	TGTGCCAGCACGGTCAACTATGGCTACACCTTC
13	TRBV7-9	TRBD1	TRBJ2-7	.	CASSPSQGSEQYF	TGTGCCAGCAGCCCCTCACAGGGGTCCGAGCAGTACTTC
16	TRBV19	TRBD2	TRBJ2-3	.	CASSIEGSGGYSTQYF	TGTGCCAGTAGTATAGAGGGTAGCGGGGGCTATTCTACGCAGTATTTT
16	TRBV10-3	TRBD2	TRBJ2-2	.	CAIREETSGRTGELFF	TGTGCCATCAGGGAGGAGACTAGCGGGCGCACCGGGGAGCTGTTTTTT
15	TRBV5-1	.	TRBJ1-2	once	CASSLQEGSHYGYTF	TGCGCCAGCAGCTTACAAGAGGGGTCCCACTATGGCTACACCTTC
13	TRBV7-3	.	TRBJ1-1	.	CASSLQGDTEAFF	TGTGCCAGCAGCTTACAGGGTGACACTGAAGCTTTCTTT
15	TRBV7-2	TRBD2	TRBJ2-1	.	CASSRGASGYNEQFF	TGTGCCAGCAGCCGGGGGGCTAGCGGGTACAATGAGCAGTTCTTC
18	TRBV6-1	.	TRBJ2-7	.	CASSEAHFGGILSYEQYF	TGTGCCAGCAGTGAAGCGCATTTCGGCGGGATCCTATCTTACGAGCAGTACTTC
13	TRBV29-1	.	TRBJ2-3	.	CSVAGGVGDTQYF	TGCAGCGTTGCTGGAGGGGTTGGCGATACGCAGTATTTT
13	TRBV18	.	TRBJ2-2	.	CASSPVNTGELFF	TGTGCCAGCTCACCAGTAAACACCGGGGAGCTGTTTTTT
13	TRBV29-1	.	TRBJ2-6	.	CSVASSGANVLTF	TGCAGCGTTGCGAGCTCTGGGGCCAACGTCCTGACTTTC
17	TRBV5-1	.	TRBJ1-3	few	CASSLEAGSMWGNTIYF	TGCGCCAGCAGCTTGGAGGCAGGTTCTATGTGGGGAAACACCATATATTTT
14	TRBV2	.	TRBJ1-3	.	CASSLGQTGNTIYF	TGTGCCAGCAGCCTCGGACAGACTGGAAACACCATATATTTT
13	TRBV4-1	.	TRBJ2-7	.	CASSYGAGYEQYF	TGCGCCAGCAGTTATGGAGCGGGCTACGAGCAGTACTTC
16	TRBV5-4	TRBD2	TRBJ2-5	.	CASSFPGLAGQETQYF	TGTGCCAGCAGCTTCCCAGGACTAGCGGGCCAAGAGACCCAGTACTTC
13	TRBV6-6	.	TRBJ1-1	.	CASTGRGNTEAFF	TGTGCCAGCACCGGAAGGGGCAACACTGAAGCTTTCTTT
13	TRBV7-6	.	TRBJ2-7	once	CASSLSSRYEQYF	TGTGCCAGCAGCTTAAGTTCTAGATACGAGCAGTACTTC
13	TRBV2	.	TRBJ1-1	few	CASSEEGSTEAFF	TGTGCCAGCAGTGAGGAGGGTAGCACTGAAGCTTTCTTT
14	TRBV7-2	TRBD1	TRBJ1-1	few	CASSHGTANTEAFF	TGTGCCAGCAGTCACGGGACAGCGAACACTGAAGCTTTCTTT
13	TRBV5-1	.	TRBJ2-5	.	CASSRARGETQYF	TGCGCCAGCAGTAGGGCTCGGGGAGAGACCCAGTACTTC
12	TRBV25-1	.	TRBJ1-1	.	CASFDRNTEAFF	TGTGCCAGCTTTGACAGGAACACTGAAGCTTTCTTT
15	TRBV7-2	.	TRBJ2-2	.	CASSQEGRNTGELFF	TGTGCCAGCAGCCAGGAGGGGAGGAACACCGGGGAGCTGTTTTTT
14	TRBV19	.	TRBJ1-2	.	CASIAGGRSGGYTF	TGTGCCAGTATTGCGGGGGGGCGAAGCGGTGGCTACACCTTC
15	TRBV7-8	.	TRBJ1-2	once	CASSWGGGSPYGYTF	TGTGCCAGCAGCTGGGGGGGCGGCTCGCCTTATGGCTACACCTTC
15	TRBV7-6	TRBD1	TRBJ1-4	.	CASSQLQGAQEKLFF	TGTGCCAGCAGTCAACTACAGGGGGCGCAGGAAAAACTGTTTTTT
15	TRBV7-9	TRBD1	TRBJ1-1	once	CASSPRQGTMGEAFF	TGTGCCAGCAGCCCCAGACAGGGAACGATGGGTGAAGCTTTCTTT
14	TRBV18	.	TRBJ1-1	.	CASSPGGLGTEAFF	TGTGCCAGCTCACCGGGGGGTTTAGGCACTGAAGCTTTCTTT
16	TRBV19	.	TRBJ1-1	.	CASSIGAQVENTEAFF	TGTGCCAGTAGTATAGGGGCGCAGGTGGAGAACACTGAAGCTTTCTTT
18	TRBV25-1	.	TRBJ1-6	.	CASSEYNPREAANSPLHF	TGTGCCAGCAGTGAATACAACCCCCGGGAGGCTGCGAATTCACCCCTCCACTTT
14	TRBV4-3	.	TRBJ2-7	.	CASSQQTNSYEQYF	TGCGCCAGCAGCCAGCAGACAAACTCCTACGAGCAGTACTTC
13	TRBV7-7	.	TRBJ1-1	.	CASSRDWNTEAFF	TGTGCTAGCAGCCGCGATTGGAACACTGAAGCTTTCTTT
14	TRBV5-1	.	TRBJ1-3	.	CASSLPGDGNTIYF	TGCGCCAGCAGCTTGCCCGGCGACGGAAACACCATATATTTT
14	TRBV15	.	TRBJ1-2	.	CATSRAGNFYGYTF	TGTGCCACCAGCAGAGCAGGCAATTTCTATGGCTACACCTTC
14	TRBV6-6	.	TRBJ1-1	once	CASSPLVGNTEAFF	TGTGCCAGCAGTCCCCTCGTCGGGAACACTGAAGCTTTCTTT
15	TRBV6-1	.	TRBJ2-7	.	CASSEDWTDSYEQYF	TGTGCCAGCAGTGAGGACTGGACCGACTCCTACGAGCAGTACTTC
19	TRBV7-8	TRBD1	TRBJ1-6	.	CASSLAFGTASSYNSPLHF	TGTGCCAGCAGCTTAGCATTCGGGACAGCGAGCTCCTATAATTCACCCCTCCACTTT
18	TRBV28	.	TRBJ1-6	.	CASSLDRPTSSYNSPLHF	TGTGCCAGCAGTTTAGACAGGCCCACAAGCTCCTATAATTCACCCCTCCACTTT
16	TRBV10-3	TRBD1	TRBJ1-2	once	CAISEPSGQGNYGYTF	TGTGCCATCAGTGAGCCGTCCGGACAGGGGAACTATGGCTACACCTTC
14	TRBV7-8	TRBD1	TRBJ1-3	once	CASSQTGQGNTIYF	TGTGCCAGCAGCCAAACGGGACAGGGAAACACCATATATTTT
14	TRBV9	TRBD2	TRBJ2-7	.	CASSVDRGGYEQYF	TGTGCCAGCAGCGTAGATCGGGGGGGCTACGAGCAGTACTTC
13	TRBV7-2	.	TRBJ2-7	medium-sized	CASSPSSWDEQYF	TGTGCCAGCAGCCCTAGCTCCTGGGACGAGCAGTACTTC
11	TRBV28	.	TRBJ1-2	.	CASSLKLGYTF	TGTGCCAGCAGTTTGAAGCTCGGCTACACCTTC
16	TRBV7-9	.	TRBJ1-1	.	CASRQGAPGEHTEAFF	TGTGCCAGCAGACAAGGGGCCCCAGGGGAGCACACTGAAGCTTTCTTT